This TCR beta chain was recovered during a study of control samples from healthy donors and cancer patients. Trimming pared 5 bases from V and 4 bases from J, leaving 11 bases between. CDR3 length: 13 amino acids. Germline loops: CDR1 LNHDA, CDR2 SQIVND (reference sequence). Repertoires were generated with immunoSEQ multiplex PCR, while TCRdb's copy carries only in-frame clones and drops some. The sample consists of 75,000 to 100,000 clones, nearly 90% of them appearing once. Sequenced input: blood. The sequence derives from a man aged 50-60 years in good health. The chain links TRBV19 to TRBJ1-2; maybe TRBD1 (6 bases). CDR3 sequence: CASSQTGFYGYTF. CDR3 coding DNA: TGTGCCAGTAGTCAGACAGGTTTCTATGGCTACACCTTC.